The sequence of this T cell receptor (beta chain) was determined in a study of cytomegalovirus exposure and HLA in healthy donors. The PCR made use of 60 Vbeta and 13 Jbeta primers. Authors' analysis steps: Approximately 12 million of roughly 81 million unique TCR beta chains were shared, per a later count. Produced via immunoSEQ multiplex PCR; TCRdb's table is partial and in-frame only. D and trimming were read from the DNA, whereas the V and J calls and clone size are those reported in that table. Counted here are 100,000 to 150,000 clones, roughly 85% occurring once; the ten biggest clones make up about 3.7%. Study-level results: A missense DCLRE1C variant was associated with V- and J-gene trimming of TCR beta chains in a later analysis, and an independent cohort replicated the association.

Comments on this clone: What it binds is unknown.

V shed 3 bases, J shed 3 bases, and the junction held 6 bases outside the gene matches. Germline CDR1 is KGHSH and CDR2 is LQKENI. CDR3 length: 15 residues. As for the donors, each was a healthy bone marrow donor. V is TRBV18 and J is TRBJ1-2; the match to TRBD1 covers 8 bases. The receptor comes from a woman in her thirties or forties in good health and CMV-seropositive. Material: PBMCs. The CDR3 here is CASSPSRGQDYGYTF. As DNA, the CDR3 is TGTGCCAGCTCACCGTCGAGGGGACAGGACTATGGCTACACCTTC.